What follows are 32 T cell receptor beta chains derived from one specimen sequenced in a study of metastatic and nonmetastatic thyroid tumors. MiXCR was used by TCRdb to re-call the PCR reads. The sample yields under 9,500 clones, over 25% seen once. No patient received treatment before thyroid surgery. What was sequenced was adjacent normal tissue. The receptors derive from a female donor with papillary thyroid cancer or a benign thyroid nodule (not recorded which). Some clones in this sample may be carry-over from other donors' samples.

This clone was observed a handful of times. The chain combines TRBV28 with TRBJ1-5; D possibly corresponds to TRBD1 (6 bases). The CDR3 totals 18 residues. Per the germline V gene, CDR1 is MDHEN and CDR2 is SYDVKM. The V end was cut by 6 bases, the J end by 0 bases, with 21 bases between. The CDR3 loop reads CASSLGGGVRPSNQPQHF. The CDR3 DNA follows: TGTGCCAGCAGCCTAGGGGGGGGTGTGCGACCTAGCAATCAGCCCCAGCATTTT. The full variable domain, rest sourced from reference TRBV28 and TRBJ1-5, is DVKVTQSSRYLVKRTGEKVFLECVQDMDHENMFWYRQDPGLGLRLIYFSYDVKMKEKGDIPEGYSVSREKKERFSLILESASTNQTSMYLCASSLGGGVRPSNQPQHFGDGTRLSIL.

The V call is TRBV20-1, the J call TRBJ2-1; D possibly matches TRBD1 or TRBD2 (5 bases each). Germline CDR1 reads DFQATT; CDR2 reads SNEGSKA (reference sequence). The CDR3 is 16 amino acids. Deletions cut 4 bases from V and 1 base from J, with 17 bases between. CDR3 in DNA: TGCAGTGCTATTTCCGGGACCACATCTTCCTACAATGAGCAGTTCTTC. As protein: CSAISGTTSSYNEQFF.

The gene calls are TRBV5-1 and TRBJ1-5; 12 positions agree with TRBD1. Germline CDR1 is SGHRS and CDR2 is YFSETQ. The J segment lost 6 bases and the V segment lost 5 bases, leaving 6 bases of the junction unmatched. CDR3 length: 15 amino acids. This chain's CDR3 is CASSPGQGAGQPQHF. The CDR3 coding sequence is TGCGCCAGCAGTCCGGGACAGGGGGCCGGTCAGCCCCAGCATTTT.

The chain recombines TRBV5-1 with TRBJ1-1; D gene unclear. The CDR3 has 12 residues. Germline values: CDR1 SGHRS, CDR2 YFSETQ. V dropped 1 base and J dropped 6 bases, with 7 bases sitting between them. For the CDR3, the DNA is TGCGCCAGCAGCTTGTCCGGTTCTGAAGCTTTCTTT. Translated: CASSLSGSEAFF.

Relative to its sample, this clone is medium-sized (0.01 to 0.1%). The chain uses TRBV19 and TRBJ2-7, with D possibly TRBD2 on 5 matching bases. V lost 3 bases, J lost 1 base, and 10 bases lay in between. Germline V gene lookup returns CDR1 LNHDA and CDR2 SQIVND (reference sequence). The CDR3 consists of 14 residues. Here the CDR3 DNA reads TGTGCCAGTAGTATTTTTTCGGGATCCTACGAGCAGTACTTC. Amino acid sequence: CASSIFSGSYEQYF.

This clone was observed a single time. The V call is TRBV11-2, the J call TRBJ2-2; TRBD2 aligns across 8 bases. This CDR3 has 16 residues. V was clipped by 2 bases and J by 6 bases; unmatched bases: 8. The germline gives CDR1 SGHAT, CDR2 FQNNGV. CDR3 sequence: CASSLRGGGTSGELFF. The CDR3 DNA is TGTGCCAGCAGCTTACGGGGGGGCGGAACCTCCGGGGAGCTGTTTTTT.

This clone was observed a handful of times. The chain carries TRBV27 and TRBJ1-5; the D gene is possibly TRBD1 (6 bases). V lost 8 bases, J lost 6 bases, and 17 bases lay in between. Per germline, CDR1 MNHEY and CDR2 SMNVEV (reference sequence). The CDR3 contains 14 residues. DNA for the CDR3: TGTGCCAGCTGGACACGGGGGGGCGTTCAGCCCCAGCATTTT. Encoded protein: CASWTRGGVQPQHF.

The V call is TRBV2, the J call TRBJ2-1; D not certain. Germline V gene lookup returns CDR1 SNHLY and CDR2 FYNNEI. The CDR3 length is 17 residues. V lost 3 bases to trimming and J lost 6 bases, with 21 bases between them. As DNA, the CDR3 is TGTGCCAGCAGTGACCCCCTTTCGGACGGTCCCCGCAATGAGCAGTTCTTC. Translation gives CASSDPLSDGPRNEQFF.

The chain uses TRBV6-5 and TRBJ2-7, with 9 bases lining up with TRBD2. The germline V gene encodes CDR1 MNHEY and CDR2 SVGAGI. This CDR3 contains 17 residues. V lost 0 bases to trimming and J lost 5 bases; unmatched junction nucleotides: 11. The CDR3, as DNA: TGTGCCAGCAGTTACTCGCGTCCGGCGGGGGGGCCTAACGAGCAGTACTTC. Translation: CASSYSRPAGGPNEQYF.

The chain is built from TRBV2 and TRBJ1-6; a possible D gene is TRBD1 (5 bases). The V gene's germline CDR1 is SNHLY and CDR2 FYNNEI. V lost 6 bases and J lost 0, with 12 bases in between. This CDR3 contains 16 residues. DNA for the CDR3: TGTGCCAGCAGGGCGGACAAGAGCTCCTATAATTCACCCCTCCACTTT. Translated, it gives CASRADKSSYNSPLHF.

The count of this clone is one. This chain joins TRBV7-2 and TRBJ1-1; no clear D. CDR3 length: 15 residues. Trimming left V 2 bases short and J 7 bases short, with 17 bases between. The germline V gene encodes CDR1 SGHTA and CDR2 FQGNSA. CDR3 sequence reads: CASSLKFGERGEAFF. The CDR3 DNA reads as TGTGCCAGCAGCTTAAAGTTTGGGGAGAGAGGTGAAGCTTTCTTT.

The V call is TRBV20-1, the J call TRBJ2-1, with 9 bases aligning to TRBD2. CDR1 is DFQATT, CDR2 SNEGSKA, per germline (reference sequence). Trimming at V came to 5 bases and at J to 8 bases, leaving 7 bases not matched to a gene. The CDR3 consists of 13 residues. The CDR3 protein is CSAPLAGLYEQFF. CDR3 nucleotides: TGCAGTGCTCCCCTAGCGGGACTCTATGAGCAGTTCTTC.

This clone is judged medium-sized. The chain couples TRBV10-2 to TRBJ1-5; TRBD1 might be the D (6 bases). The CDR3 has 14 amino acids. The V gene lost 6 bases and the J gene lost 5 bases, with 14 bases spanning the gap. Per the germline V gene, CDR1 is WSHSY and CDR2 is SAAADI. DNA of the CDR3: TGCGCCAGCAGGGATACAGGGATTTATCAGCCCCAGCATTTT. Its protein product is CASRDTGIYQPQHF.

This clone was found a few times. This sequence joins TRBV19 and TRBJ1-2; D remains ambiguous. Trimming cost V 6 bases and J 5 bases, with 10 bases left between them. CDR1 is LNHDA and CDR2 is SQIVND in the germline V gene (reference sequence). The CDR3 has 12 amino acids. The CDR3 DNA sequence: TGTGCCAGTAGGGGAGCCCATTATGGCTACACCTTC. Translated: CASRGAHYGYTF.

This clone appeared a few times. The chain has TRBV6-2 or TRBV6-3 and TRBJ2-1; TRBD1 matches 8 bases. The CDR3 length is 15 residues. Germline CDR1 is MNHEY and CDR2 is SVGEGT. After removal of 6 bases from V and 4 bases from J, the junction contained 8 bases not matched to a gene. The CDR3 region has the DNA TGTGCCAGCAGACTTACAGGGGGGTCTTACAATGAGCAGTTCTTC. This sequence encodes CASRLTGGSYNEQFF.

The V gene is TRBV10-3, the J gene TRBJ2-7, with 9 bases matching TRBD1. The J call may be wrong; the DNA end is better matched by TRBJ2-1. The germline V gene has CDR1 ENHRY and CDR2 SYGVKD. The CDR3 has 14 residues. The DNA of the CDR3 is TGTGCGATCTACCCCGGGACAGGGTCCGACGAGCAGTTCTTC. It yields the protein CAIYPGTGSDEQFF.

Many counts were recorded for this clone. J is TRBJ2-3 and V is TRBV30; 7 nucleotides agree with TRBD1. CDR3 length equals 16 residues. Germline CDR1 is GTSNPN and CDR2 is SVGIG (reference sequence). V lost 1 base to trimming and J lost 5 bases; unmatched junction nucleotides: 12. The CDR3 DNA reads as TGTGCCTGGAGTGCAACTACCGGGACAGAGAAAGATACGCAGTATTTT. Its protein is CAWSATTGTEKDTQYF. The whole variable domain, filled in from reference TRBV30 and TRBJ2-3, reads SQTIHQWPATLVQPVGSPLSLECTVEGTSNPNLYWYRQAAGRGLQLLFYSVGIGQISSEVPQNLSASRPQDRQFILSSKKLLLSDSGFYLCAWSATTGTEKDTQYFGPGTRLTVL.

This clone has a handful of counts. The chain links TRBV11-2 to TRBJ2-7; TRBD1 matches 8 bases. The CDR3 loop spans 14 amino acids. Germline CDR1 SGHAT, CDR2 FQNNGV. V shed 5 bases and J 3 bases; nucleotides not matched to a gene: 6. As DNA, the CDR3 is TGTGCCAGCAGCCCATTACAGGGGGACTACGAGCAGTACTTC. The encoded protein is CASSPLQGDYEQYF.

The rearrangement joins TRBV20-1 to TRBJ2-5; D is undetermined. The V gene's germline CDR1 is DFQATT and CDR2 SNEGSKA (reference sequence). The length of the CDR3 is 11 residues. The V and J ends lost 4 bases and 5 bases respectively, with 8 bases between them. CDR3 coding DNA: TGCAGTGCTATACCTAGGGAGACCCAGTACTTC. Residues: CSAIPRETQYF.

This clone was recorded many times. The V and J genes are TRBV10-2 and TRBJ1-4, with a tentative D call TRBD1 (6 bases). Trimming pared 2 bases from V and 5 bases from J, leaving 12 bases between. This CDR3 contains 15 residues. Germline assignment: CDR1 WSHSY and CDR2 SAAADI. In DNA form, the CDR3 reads TGCGCCAGCAGTGAGCCCGGACAGCCGAATGAAAAACTGTTTTTT. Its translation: CASSEPGQPNEKLFF.

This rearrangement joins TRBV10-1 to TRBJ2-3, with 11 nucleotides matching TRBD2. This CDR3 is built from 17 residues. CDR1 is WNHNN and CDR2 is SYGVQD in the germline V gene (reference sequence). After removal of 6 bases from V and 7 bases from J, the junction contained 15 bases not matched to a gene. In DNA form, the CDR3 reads TGCGCCAGCAGCCCCACGGCGGAGACTAGCGGGACGAATACGCAGTATTTT. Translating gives CASSPTAETSGTNTQYF.

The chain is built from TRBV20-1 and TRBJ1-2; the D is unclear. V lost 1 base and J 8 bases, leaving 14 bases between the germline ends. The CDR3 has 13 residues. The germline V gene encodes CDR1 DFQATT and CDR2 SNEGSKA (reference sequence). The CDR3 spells CSARVGKERGYTF. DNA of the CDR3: TGCAGTGCTAGAGTCGGGAAGGAACGGGGCTACACCTTC.

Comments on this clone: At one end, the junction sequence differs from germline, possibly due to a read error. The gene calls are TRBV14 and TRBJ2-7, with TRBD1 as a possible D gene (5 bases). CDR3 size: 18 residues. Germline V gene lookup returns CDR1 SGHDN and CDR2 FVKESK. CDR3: CAISQGSSWTRLSYEQYF. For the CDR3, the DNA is TGTGCCATCAGCCAAGGGTCCTCGTGGACAAGGCTCTCCTACGAGCAGTACTTC.

The CDR3 loop is CSARTGSKNIQYF. CDR3 coding DNA: TGCAGTGCCCGGACAGGATCCAAAAACATTCAGTACTTC. The genes are TRBV20-1 and TRBJ2-4; 7 bases are shared with TRBD1. Germline lookup yields CDR1 DFQATT and CDR2 SNEGSKA (reference sequence). The CDR3 covers 13 residues. J was trimmed by 2 bases and V by 6 bases; bases with no gene match: 4.

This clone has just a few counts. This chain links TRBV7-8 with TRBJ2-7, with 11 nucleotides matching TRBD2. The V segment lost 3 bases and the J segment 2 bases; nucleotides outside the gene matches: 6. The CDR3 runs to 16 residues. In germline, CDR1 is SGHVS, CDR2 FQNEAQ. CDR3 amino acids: CASSFPSGRFAYEQYF. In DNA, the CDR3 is TGTGCCAGCAGCTTCCCTAGCGGGAGGTTTGCCTACGAGCAGTACTTC.

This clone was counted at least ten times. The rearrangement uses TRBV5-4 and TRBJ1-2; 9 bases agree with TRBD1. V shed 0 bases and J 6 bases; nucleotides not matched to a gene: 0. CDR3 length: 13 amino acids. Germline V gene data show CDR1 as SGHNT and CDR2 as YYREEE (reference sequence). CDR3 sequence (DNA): TGTGCCAGCAGCTTGGGACAGGGGGATGGCTACACCTTC. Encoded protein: CASSLGQGDGYTF.

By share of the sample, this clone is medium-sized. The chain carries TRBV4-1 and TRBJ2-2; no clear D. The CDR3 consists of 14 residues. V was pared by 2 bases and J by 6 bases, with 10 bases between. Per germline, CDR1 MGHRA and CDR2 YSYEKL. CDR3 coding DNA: TGCGCCAGCAGCCAACCGATTATACCCGGGGAGCTGTTTTTT. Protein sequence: CASSQPIIPGELFF.

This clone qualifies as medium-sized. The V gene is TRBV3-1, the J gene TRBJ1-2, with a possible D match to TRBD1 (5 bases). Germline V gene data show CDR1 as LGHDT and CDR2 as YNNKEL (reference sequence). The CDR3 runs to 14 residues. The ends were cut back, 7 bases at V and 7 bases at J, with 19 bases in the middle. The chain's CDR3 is CASTKEDTGGGYTF. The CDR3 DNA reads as TGTGCCAGCACAAAAGAGGACACCGGGGGTGGCTACACCTTC.

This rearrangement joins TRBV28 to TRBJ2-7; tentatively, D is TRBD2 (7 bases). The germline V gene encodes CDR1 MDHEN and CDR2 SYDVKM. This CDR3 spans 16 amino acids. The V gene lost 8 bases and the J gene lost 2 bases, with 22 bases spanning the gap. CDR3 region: CASSWEGRDMPYEQYF. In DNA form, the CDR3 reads TGTGCCAGCTCCTGGGAGGGCCGGGACATGCCCTACGAGCAGTACTTC.

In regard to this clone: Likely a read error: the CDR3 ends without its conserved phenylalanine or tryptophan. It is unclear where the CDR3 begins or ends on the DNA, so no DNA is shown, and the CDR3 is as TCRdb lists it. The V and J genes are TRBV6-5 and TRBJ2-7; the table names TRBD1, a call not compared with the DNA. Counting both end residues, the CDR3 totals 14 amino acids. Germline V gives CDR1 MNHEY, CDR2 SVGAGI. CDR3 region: CASIWDNDPYEQSL.

The CDR3 nucleotides read TGTGCCAGCAGCACCTACAGACAGCCTCAAGAGACCCAGTACTTC. Translated: CASSTYRQPQETQYF. The chain joins TRBV11-1 to TRBJ2-5; perhaps TRBD1 as D (5 bases). This CDR3 spans 15 amino acids. The germline gives CDR1 SGHAT, CDR2 FQDESV (reference sequence). V shed 5 bases and J shed 2 bases, with 15 bases lying between them.

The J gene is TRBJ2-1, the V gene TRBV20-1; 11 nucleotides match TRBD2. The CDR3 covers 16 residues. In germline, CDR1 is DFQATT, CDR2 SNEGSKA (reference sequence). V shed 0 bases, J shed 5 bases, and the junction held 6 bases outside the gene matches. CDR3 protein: CSARDTTSGMHNEQFF. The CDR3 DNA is TGCAGTGCTAGAGATACGACTAGCGGGATGCACAATGAGCAGTTCTTC.